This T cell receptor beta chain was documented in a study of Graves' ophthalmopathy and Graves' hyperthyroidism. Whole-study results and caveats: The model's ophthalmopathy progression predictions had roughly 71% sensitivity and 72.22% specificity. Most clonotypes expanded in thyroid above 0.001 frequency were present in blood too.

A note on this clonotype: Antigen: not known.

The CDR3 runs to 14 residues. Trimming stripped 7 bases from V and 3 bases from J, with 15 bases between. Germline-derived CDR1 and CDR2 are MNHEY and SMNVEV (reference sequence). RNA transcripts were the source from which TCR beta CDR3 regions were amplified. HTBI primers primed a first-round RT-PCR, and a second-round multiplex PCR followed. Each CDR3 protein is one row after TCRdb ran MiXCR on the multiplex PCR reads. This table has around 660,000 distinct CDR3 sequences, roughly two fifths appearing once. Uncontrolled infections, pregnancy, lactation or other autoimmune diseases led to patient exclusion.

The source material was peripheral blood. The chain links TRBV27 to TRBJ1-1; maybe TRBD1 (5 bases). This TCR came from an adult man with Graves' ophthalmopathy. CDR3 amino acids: CASTPAAGHTEAFF. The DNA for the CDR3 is TGTGCCAGCACCCCTGCGGCGGGGCACACTGAAGCTTTCTTT.